Below are 15 T cell receptor beta chains sequenced from a single sample in a study of metastatic and nonmetastatic thyroid tumors. MiXCR was used by TCRdb to re-call the PCR reads. The table lists over 5,500 clones, about 35% of them singletons, with roughly a third in the top ten. Each patient came to thyroid surgery without any prior treatment (of any kind). Material: adjacent normal tissue. These receptors all come from a female donor with papillary thyroid cancer or a benign thyroid nodule (not recorded which). Some clones in this sample may be carry-over from other donors' samples.

This clone has only a few counts. The rearrangement joins TRBV20-1 to TRBJ2-7; a weak D match, TRBD1 (6 bases). The CDR3 runs 15 residues. Germline values: CDR1 DFQATT, CDR2 SNEGSKA (reference sequence). Trimming cost V 3 bases and J 4 bases, with 19 bases left between them. The DNA for the CDR3 is TGCAGTGCTAGGGGGTGGGTAGGGGGAGCTTACGAGCAGTACTTC. Its protein product is CSARGWVGGAYEQYF.

Concerning this clone: One end of the junction is discordant with germline, which a read error may explain. This chain links TRBV5-6 with TRBJ2-7; D is uncertain. There are 15 residues in the CDR3. Germline V lookup: CDR1 SGHDT, CDR2 YYEEEE. The DNA for the CDR3 is TGTGCCAGCAGCTTGGGTTGGACGTCGACCTACGAGCAGTGCTTC. Its protein product is CASSLGWTSTYEQCF.

V gene TRBV20-1 combines with J gene TRBJ2-3, with D possibly being TRBD2 (6 bases). Trimming removed 0 bases from V and 0 bases from J, with 10 bases in between. This CDR3 is 15 amino acids long. Germline V gene data show CDR1 as DFQATT and CDR2 as SNEGSKA (reference sequence). CDR3 sequence (DNA): TGCAGTGCTAGAGATTCACGGGAGAGCACAGATACGCAGTATTTT. Protein sequence: CSARDSRESTDTQYF.

The chain recombines TRBV6-1 with TRBJ1-2; D remains unclear. Per germline, CDR1 MNHNS and CDR2 SASEGT. Trimming took 5 bases from V and 8 from J, leaving 18 bases between them. CDR3 length: 14 residues. CDR3 residues: CASSHRRPEEGYTF. As DNA, the CDR3 is TGTGCCAGCAGTCACCGGCGGCCGGAAGAAGGCTACACCTTC.

This clone was seen more than once but under ten times. The V and J genes are TRBV19 and TRBJ2-6, with D unresolved. There are 15 residues in the CDR3. The V gene's germline CDR1 is LNHDA and CDR2 SQIVND (reference sequence). With 6 bases removed from V and 0 bases from J, the gap between germline ends came to 9 bases. The CDR3: CASSLSSSGANVLTF. CDR3 bases: TGTGCCAGTAGCCTAAGCTCCTCTGGGGCCAACGTCCTGACTTTC.

This clone was recorded once. The V and J genes are TRBV20-1 and TRBJ2-7; D is unresolved. Germline loops: CDR1 DFQATT, CDR2 SNEGSKA (reference sequence). This CDR3 spans 14 amino acids. CDR3 region: CNALGAQGNREQYF. Written as DNA, the CDR3 is TGCAATGCGCTCGGAGCCCAAGGGAACCGAGAGCAGTACTTC.

As for this clone: Other DNA variants within this sample encode the same CDR3. The chain has TRBV7-9 and TRBJ2-3; the D is unclear. V gave up 4 bases and J gave up 2 bases, with 7 bases separating them. This CDR3 comprises 13 residues. Germline V gene data show CDR1 as SEHNR and CDR2 as FQNEAQ (reference sequence). The CDR3 DNA reads TGTGCCAGCAGCTCCCAACTCACAGATACGCAGTATTTT. This translates into CASSSQLTDTQYF.

There are many counts of this clone. The chain has TRBV5-6 and TRBJ1-3, with D possibly matching TRBD1 (6 bases). Looked up from germline, CDR1 is SGHDT and CDR2 is YYEEEE. CDR3 length: 17 amino acids. Trimming removed 4 bases from V and 0 bases from J, with 17 bases in between. CDR3 sequence reads: CASSVLRTAPSGNTIYF. The CDR3 DNA reads as TGTGCCAGCAGCGTCCTCCGGACAGCCCCCTCTGGAAACACCATATATTTT.

The chain links TRBV4-1 to TRBJ2-4; D possibly uses TRBD1 or TRBD2 (6 bases each). Looked up from germline, CDR1 is MGHRA and CDR2 is YSYEKL. This CDR3 is built from 18 residues. V was shortened by 3 bases and J by 0 bases, with 18 bases between the two germline ends. CDR3 region: CASSQVEGGSIAKNIQYF. The CDR3 region has the DNA TGCGCCAGCAGCCAGGTGGAGGGGGGCTCAATAGCCAAAAACATTCAGTACTTC.

This clone was detected only once. CDR3 sequence (DNA): TGCAGTGCTATAGATCAGCGGCGACTATCGGGATTTGGGACAGATACGCAGTATTTT. Its protein is CSAIDQRRLSGFGTDTQYF. The V gene is TRBV20-1, the J gene TRBJ2-3; possible D gene TRBD2, 5 bases. The CDR3 loop spans 19 amino acids. Trimming shortened V by 4 bases and J by 3 bases, and 29 bases separated the two germline ends. Germline V gene lookup returns CDR1 DFQATT and CDR2 SNEGSKA (reference sequence).

The J gene is TRBJ2-1, the V gene TRBV6-2 or TRBV6-3; D gene uncertain. The CDR3 spans 14 residues. V was cut by 0 bases and J by 12 bases, with 15 bases left in between. Germline V gene sequence: CDR1 MNHEY, CDR2 SVGEGT. The CDR3 loop reads CASSYSTAAVGQFF. In DNA form, the CDR3 reads TGTGCCAGCAGTTACTCGACCGCCGCGGTTGGGCAGTTCTTC.

Only a few counts were recorded for this clone. CDR3 sequence reads: CASSDGSSYEQYF. CDR3 coding DNA: TGCGCCAGCAGTGACGGGAGCTCCTACGAGCAGTACTTC. This rearrangement joins TRBV10-1 to TRBJ2-7; a weak D match, TRBD2 (6 bases). CDR3 length: 13 residues. The V gene's germline CDR1 is WNHNN and CDR2 SYGVQD (reference sequence). V dropped 3 bases and J dropped 0 bases, with 6 bases sitting between them.

The table lists this clone with a few counts. The chain is built from TRBV12-3 or TRBV12-4 and TRBJ1-2; no definite D call. The CDR3 sequence is 12 residues long. Trimming removed 2 bases from V and 4 bases from J, with 5 bases in between. CDR3 region: CASSLTVYGYTF. Here the CDR3 DNA reads TGTGCCAGCAGTTTAACAGTCTATGGCTACACCTTC.

The V gene is TRBV3-1, the J gene TRBJ2-7, with D unclear. Germline lookup yields CDR1 LGHDT and CDR2 YNNKEL (reference sequence). The CDR3 length is 12 residues. Trimming removed 3 bases at V and 2 bases at J, with 5 bases between. In DNA, the CDR3 is TGTGCCAGCAGCCAGGTTACCTACGAGCAGTACTTC. Its translation: CASSQVTYEQYF.

This clone is medium-sized. The J gene is TRBJ1-1, the V gene TRBV15, with 8 bases matching TRBD1. Trimming at V came to 4 bases and at J to 4 bases, leaving 8 bases not matched to a gene. Per germline, CDR1 LNHNV and CDR2 YYDKDF (reference sequence). The CDR3 is made up of 15 amino acids. CDR3 region: CATSKQNRGITEAFF. The CDR3 bases are TGTGCCACCAGCAAACAAAACAGGGGGATCACTGAAGCTTTCTTT.